Listed here are 26 T cell receptor beta chains from one sample, sequenced in a study of vaccination effects on CD4 cells after COVID-19. Expansion of antigen-specific CD4+ T cells with viral peptide pools was carried out by the ViraFEST assay before sequencing. A roughly 10-day culture period preceded the isolation of CD4+ T cells. The vaccine given was either BNT162b2 or mRNA-1273, in two doses. No antigen has been identified for these receptors. Assay used: immunoSEQ multiplex PCR; TCRdb lists only in-frame clones, some missing. This sample yields about 69,000 clones, of which about 80% are seen a single time; about 0.91% belongs to the top ten. The specimen comprised CD4+ T cells from PBMCs cultured with HCoV-OC43 spike peptides, sampled after COVID-19 vaccination. Regarding subset: HCoV-OC43 spike overlapping peptide pool stimulation. The receptor set was obtained from a human donor who received a COVID-19 vaccine.

This clone was detected a few times. V gene TRBV19 combines with J gene TRBJ2-3; 11 bases are shared with TRBD2. V lost 1 base to trimming and J lost 0 bases; unmatched junction nucleotides: 0. Germline V gene sequence: CDR1 LNHDA, CDR2 SQIVND (reference sequence). The length of the CDR3 is 16 residues. DNA of the CDR3: TGTGCCAGTAGTATAGGACTAGCGGGGAGCACAGATACGCAGTATTTT. This codes for CASSIGLAGSTDTQYF. Full variable domain (outside the CDR3, taken from reference TRBV19 and TRBJ2-3): DGGITQSPKYLFRKEGQNVTLSCEQNLNHDAMYWYRQDPGQGLRLIYYSQIVNDFQKGDIAEGYSVSREKKESFPLTVTSAQKNPTAFYLCASSIGLAGSTDTQYFGPGTRLTVL.

The chain has TRBV6-1 and TRBJ2-7, with unresolved D. Per germline, CDR1 MNHNS and CDR2 SASEGT. Trimming stripped 8 bases from V and 0 bases from J, with 11 bases between. There are 13 residues in the CDR3. CDR3 region: CASHSQGSYEQYV. CDR3 nucleotide sequence: TGTGCCAGCCACAGTCAAGGCTCCTACGAGCAGTACGTC.

The rearrangement joins TRBV2 to TRBJ2-1, with D tentatively TRBD2 (6 bases). The V gene's germline CDR1 is SNHLY and CDR2 FYNNEI. Deletions cut 3 bases from V and 3 bases from J, with 9 bases between. The CDR3 has 14 residues. The CDR3 is CASSEPSVYNEQFF. The CDR3 region has the DNA TGTGCCAGCAGTGAGCCTAGCGTCTACAATGAGCAGTTCTTC.

A few counts support this clone. CDR3 sequence: CASSLGPIVSNQPQHF. DNA for the CDR3: TGCGCCAGCAGCTTGGGACCGATTGTAAGCAATCAGCCCCAGCATTTT. The V call is TRBV5-1, the J call TRBJ1-5; no firm D call. The CDR3 is 16 residues long. V was shortened by 0 bases and J by 1 base, with 11 bases between the two germline ends. CDR1 and CDR2 from the germline V gene are SGHRS and YFSETQ.

This clone was seen a single time. The CDR3, as DNA: TGTGCCAGCAGCTTCAGCCAGGGCAATCAGCCCCAGCATTTT. Protein: CASSFSQGNQPQHF. The chain recombines TRBV5-5 with TRBJ1-5; no definite D call. Germline CDR1 is SGHKS and CDR2 is YYEKEE (reference sequence). The CDR3 spans 14 residues. With 2 bases removed from V and 2 bases from J, the gap between germline ends came to 8 bases.

The chain links TRBV3-1 (or the pseudogene TRBV3-2) to TRBJ1-2; D gene unclear. Trimming left V 1 base short and J 5 bases short, with 17 bases between. This CDR3 region has 16 residues. The germline gives CDR1 LGHDT, CDR2 YNNKEL (reference sequence). In nucleotides, the CDR3 is TGTGCCAGCAGCCAAGTTAGTACCGTATCCGTTTATGGCTACACCTTC. Amino acids: CASSQVSTVSVYGYTF.

As concerns this clone: The same CDR3 is also encoded by other DNA sequences in this sample. The chain links TRBV19 to TRBJ1-1; D might be TRBD1 (6 bases). There are 12 residues in the CDR3. Germline CDR1 reads LNHDA; CDR2 reads SQIVND (reference sequence). The ends were cut back, 8 bases at V and 1 base at J, with 8 bases in the middle. The CDR3 here is CASRTANTEAFF. CDR3 sequence (DNA): TGTGCCAGTCGGACAGCGAACACTGAAGCTTTCTTT.

The chain uses TRBV5-1 and TRBJ1-5, with D tentatively TRBD1 (6 bases). The V end lost 0 bases, the J end lost 8 bases, and 18 bases lay between the germline ends. CDR1 SGHRS and CDR2 YFSETQ come from the germline V gene. The CDR3 totals 16 residues. The DNA of the CDR3 is TGCGCCAGCAGCTTGGAAGGGACATCCCAGGGAGAGCCCCAGCATTTT. It codes for CASSLEGTSQGEPQHF.

This clone showed up just a few times. The V call is TRBV6-1, the J call TRBJ1-2; a possible D gene is TRBD1 (6 bases). Germline CDR1 is MNHNS and CDR2 is SASEGT. The V and J ends lost 7 bases and 7 bases respectively, with 28 bases between them. The length of the CDR3 is 17 residues. CDR3 in DNA: TGTGCCAGCACTGACTTACGCCGGGACACCGAAAGGGGTGGCTACACCTTC. This sequence encodes CASTDLRRDTERGGYTF.

This chain uses TRBV18 with TRBJ2-3, with D maybe TRBD1 (6 bases). The germline V gene has CDR1 KGHSH and CDR2 LQKENI. The CDR3 runs to 14 residues. The ends were cut back, 2 bases at V and 3 bases at J, with 9 bases in the middle. CDR3 DNA sequence: TGTGCCAGCTCACCAAGGCAGGGGACAGATACGCAGTATTTT. Translated, it gives CASSPRQGTDTQYF.

V gene TRBV3-1 (or the pseudogene TRBV3-2) combines with J gene TRBJ1-6; 10 nucleotides match TRBD1. The germline V gene has CDR1 LGHDT and CDR2 YNNKEL (reference sequence). The junction had 5 bases not matched to a gene; V was cut back by 4 bases and J by 8 bases. The CDR3 contains 15 residues. The CDR3 sequence is CASSLTTGGYSPLHF. In DNA, the CDR3 is TGTGCCAGCAGCCTTACGACAGGGGGCTATTCACCCCTCCACTTT.

This clone has only one observation. The chain recombines TRBV24-1 with TRBJ2-5, with TRBD1 matching 7 bases. This CDR3 is 15 amino acids long. J gave up 5 bases and V 3 bases, and 8 bases lay outside the gene matches. Germline V gives CDR1 KGHDR, CDR2 SFDVKD. CDR3 in DNA: TGTGCCACCAGTGATAGAGGACAGGAAGGCGAGACCCAGTACTTC. It encodes CATSDRGQEGETQYF.

The CDR3 is CASSDPYKGQASSYNSPLHF. CDR3 coding DNA: TGTGCCAGCAGTGACCCATATAAGGGACAGGCGAGCTCCTATAATTCACCCCTCCACTTT. V usage is TRBV6-4 and J usage is TRBJ1-6; 8 bases map to TRBD1. Trimming took 2 bases from V and 0 from J; bases not matched to a gene: 12. The CDR3 runs 20 residues. In germline, CDR1 is MRHNA, CDR2 SNTAGT.

The J gene is TRBJ1-6, the V gene TRBV28; the D is unclear. This CDR3 region has 13 residues. The V gene's germline CDR1 is MDHEN and CDR2 SYDVKM. V gave up 4 bases and J gave up 9 bases, with 10 bases separating them. As DNA, the CDR3 is TGTGCCAGCAGTTCCGGCCTATTTTCACCCCTCCACTTT. It specifies CASSSGLFSPLHF.

The chain uses TRBV2 and TRBJ2-5, with D possibly being TRBD1 or TRBD2 (5 bases each). This CDR3 has 13 amino acids. The V end lost 4 bases, the J end lost 5 bases, and 11 bases lay between the germline ends. The V gene's germline CDR1 is SNHLY and CDR2 FYNNEI. CDR3 amino acids: CASSGGREETQYF. The CDR3 coding sequence is TGTGCCAGCAGTGGGGGCAGGGAGGAGACCCAGTACTTC.

The rearrangement joins TRBV7-2 to TRBJ2-1; D possibly uses TRBD1 or TRBD2 (6 bases each). CDR1 and CDR2 from the germline V gene are SGHTA and FQGNSA. V was trimmed by 5 bases and J by 5 bases, leaving 16 bases between them. This CDR3 spans 15 amino acids. This CDR3 is CASSHEGGPNNEQFF. DNA for the CDR3: TGTGCCAGCAGCCACGAGGGGGGCCCGAACAATGAGCAGTTCTTC. Variable domain in full (rest from reference TRBV7-2 and TRBJ2-1): GAGVSQSPSNKVTEKGKDVELRCDPISGHTALYWYRQSLGQGLEFLIYFQGNSAPDKSGLPSDRFSAERTGGSVSTLTIQRTQQEDSAVYLCASSHEGGPNNEQFFGPGTRLTVL.

J is TRBJ2-2 and V is TRBV28, with D unclear. The CDR3 covers 11 residues. CDR1 and CDR2 from the germline V gene are MDHEN and SYDVKM. The ends were cut back, 9 bases at V and 6 bases at J, with 8 bases in the middle. CDR3 nucleotide sequence: TGTGCCAGTAGTATCCCCGGGGAGCTGTTTTTT. It specifies CASSIPGELFF. The variable domain in full, with the rest retrieved from reference TRBV28 and TRBJ2-2, is DVKVTQSSRYLVKRTGEKVFLECVQDMDHENMFWYRQDPGLGLRLIYFSYDVKMKEKGDIPEGYSVSREKKERFSLILESASTNQTSMYLCASSIPGELFFGEGSRLTVL.

The rearrangement links TRBV2 to TRBJ2-5; TRBD1 matches 7 bases. This CDR3 spans 14 amino acids. CDR1 and CDR2 (germline): SNHLY, FYNNEI. Trimming cost V 4 bases and J 7 bases; bases outside gene matches: 9. For the CDR3, the DNA is TGTGCCAGCAGTGTCGACAGGGACGTAGGGACCCAGTACTTC. This codes for CASSVDRDVGTQYF.

The chain has TRBV6-5 and TRBJ2-7, with D possibly being TRBD1 or TRBD2 (5 bases each). The CDR3 totals 15 residues. V gave up 7 bases and J gave up 0 bases, with 16 bases separating them. Germline assignment: CDR1 MNHEY and CDR2 SVGAGI. CDR3: CASTPGPRSSYEQYV. As DNA, the CDR3 is TGTGCCAGCACTCCGGGACCGAGGAGCTCCTACGAGCAGTACGTC.

The V and J genes are TRBV6-6 and TRBJ2-3, with a possible D match to TRBD2 (6 bases). This CDR3 is 13 amino acids long. The germline V and J ends were trimmed by 1 base and 5 bases, with 7 bases remaining between them. Germline lookup yields CDR1 MNHNY and CDR2 SVGAGI (reference sequence). CDR3 loop: CASSYLGGDTQYF. The CDR3 DNA is TGTGCCAGCAGTTACTTGGGGGGAGATACGCAGTATTTT.

The chain uses TRBV5-8 and TRBJ1-1; perhaps TRBD1 as D (5 bases). The CDR3 runs to 17 residues. Germline CDR1 SGHTS, CDR2 YDEGEE. The V and J ends lost 7 bases and 0 bases respectively, with 22 bases between them. Here the CDR3 reads CASPINIVGPMNTEAFF. The CDR3 bases are TGTGCCAGCCCTATAAATATCGTGGGACCGATGAACACTGAAGCTTTCTTT.

The V and J genes are TRBV5-1 and TRBJ2-1; 10 bases are a match to TRBD2. Germline CDR1 is SGHRS and CDR2 is YFSETQ. CDR3 length equals 16 residues. V shed 1 base and J 4 bases; nucleotides not matched to a gene: 5. This CDR3 reads CASSLSPGLAYNEQFF. The CDR3 DNA follows: TGCGCCAGCAGCTTGAGTCCGGGACTAGCGTACAATGAGCAGTTCTTC.

The chain uses TRBV7-2 and TRBJ2-1, with D hard to call. CDR1 and CDR2 from the germline V gene are SGHTA and FQGNSA. The V and J ends lost 1 base and 10 bases respectively, with 5 bases between them. The CDR3 is 11 amino acids. The CDR3 loop is CASSLGGEQFF. DNA for the CDR3: TGTGCCAGCAGCTTAGGGGGAGAGCAGTTCTTC.

J is TRBJ2-5 and V is TRBV5-1; possibly TRBD2 for D (5 bases). The germline gives CDR1 SGHRS, CDR2 YFSETQ. The V gene lost 4 bases and the J gene lost 2 bases, with 18 bases spanning the gap. This CDR3 region has 16 residues. In DNA, the CDR3 is TGCGCCAGCAGCCCCGGGTCGGGGTTCCTACAAGAGACCCAGTACTTC. Translation gives CASSPGSGFLQETQYF.

The chain has TRBV5-6 and TRBJ2-5; 9 bases line up with TRBD1. Germline V CDR1 and CDR2: SGHDT, YYEEEE. The CDR3 is 14 amino acids. The V gene end was trimmed by 1 base and the J gene end by 10 bases; junction bases not matched to a gene: 8. The CDR3, as DNA: TGTGCCAGCAGCTTGTGGGGACAGGGATTTGGCCAGTACTTC. This translates into CASSLWGQGFGQYF.

On this clone: Mismatch with germline at one junction end may stem from a read error. This chain uses TRBV12-3 or TRBV12-4 with TRBJ1-1, with 7 positions matching TRBD1. The CDR3 is made up of 13 amino acids. CDR3 amino acids: CASSARPPGQKDF. As DNA, the CDR3 is TGTGCCAGCAGCGCAAGACCCCCGGGACAGAAAGATTTT.